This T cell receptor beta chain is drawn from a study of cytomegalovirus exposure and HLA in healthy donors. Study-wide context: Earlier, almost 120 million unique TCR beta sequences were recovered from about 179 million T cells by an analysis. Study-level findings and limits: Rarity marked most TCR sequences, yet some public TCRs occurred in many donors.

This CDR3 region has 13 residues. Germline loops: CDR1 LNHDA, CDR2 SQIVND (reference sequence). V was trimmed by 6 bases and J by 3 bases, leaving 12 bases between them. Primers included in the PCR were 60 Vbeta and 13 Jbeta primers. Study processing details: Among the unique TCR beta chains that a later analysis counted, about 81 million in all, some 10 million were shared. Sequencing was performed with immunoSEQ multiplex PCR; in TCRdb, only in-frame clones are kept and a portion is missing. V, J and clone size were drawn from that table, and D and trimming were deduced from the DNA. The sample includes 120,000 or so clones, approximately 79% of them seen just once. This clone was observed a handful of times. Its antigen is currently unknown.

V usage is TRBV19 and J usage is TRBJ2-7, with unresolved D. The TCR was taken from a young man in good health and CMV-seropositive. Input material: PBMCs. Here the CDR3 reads CASSVAIYYEQYF. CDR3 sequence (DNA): TGTGCCAGTAGCGTAGCCATCTACTACGAGCAGTACTTC.